These 20 T cell receptor beta chains were all obtained from the same sample, sequenced in a study of blood T cell repertoires in COVID-19. Only in-frame clones appear in the TCRdb table, and some are missing; sequencing was by immunoSEQ multiplex PCR. Here the sample spans tens of thousands of clones, roughly 85% being singletons. Sequenced input: peripheral blood. The receptors were sampled from an older woman with COVID-19, enrolled during active disease.

The rearrangement uses TRBV5-8 and TRBJ2-2, with D possibly being TRBD1 (5 bases). With 4 bases removed from V and 6 bases from J, the gap between germline ends came to 13 bases. The germline gives CDR1 SGHTS, CDR2 YDEGEE. The CDR3 is 14 amino acids. The CDR3 loop reads CASSPGQGAGELFF. CDR3 bases: TGTGCCAGCAGCCCTGGGCAGGGTGCCGGGGAGCTGTTTTTT. Supplemented by reference TRBV5-8 and TRBJ2-2, the full variable domain reads EAGVTQSPTHLIKTRGQQATLRCSPISGHTSVYWYQQALGLGLQFLLWYDEGEERNRGNFPPRFSGRQFPNYSSELNVNALELEDSALYLCASSPGQGAGELFFGEGSRLTVL.

The chain employs TRBV27 and TRBJ2-6; D possibly corresponds to TRBD1 (5 bases). This CDR3 contains 15 residues. The V gene's germline CDR1 is MNHEY and CDR2 SMNVEV (reference sequence). The V end lost 3 bases, the J end lost 2 bases, and 8 bases lay between the germline ends. The CDR3 protein is CASSFGAAGANVLTF. DNA for the CDR3: TGTGCCAGCAGTTTTGGGGCAGCTGGGGCCAACGTCCTGACTTTC.

The rearrangement links TRBV6-5 to TRBJ1-1; the D is unclear. The CDR3 extends over 14 amino acids. Germline V gene data show CDR1 as MNHEY and CDR2 as SVGAGI. The V end was cut by 6 bases, the J end by 3 bases, with 14 bases between. Here the CDR3 reads CASSRGGEDTEAFF. The CDR3 DNA is TGTGCCAGCAGCCGCGGAGGAGAGGACACTGAAGCTTTCTTT.

This clone has a handful of counts. This rearrangement joins TRBV25-1 to TRBJ1-6, with D perhaps TRBD1 (5 bases). V was shortened by 3 bases and J by 9 bases, with 21 bases between the two germline ends. Germline V lookup: CDR1 MGHDK, CDR2 SYGVNS. This CDR3 contains 17 residues. The DNA of the CDR3 is TGTGCCAGCAGTGAGCCCACTTGGGCAGGGTTTTCTTCACCCCTCCACTTT. Its translation is CASSEPTWAGFSSPLHF. The full variable domain, rest sourced from reference TRBV25-1 and TRBJ1-6, is EADIYQTPRYLVIGTGKKITLECSQTMGHDKMYWYQQDPGMELHLIHYSYGVNSTEKGDLSSESTVSRIRTEHFPLTLESARPSHTSQYLCASSEPTWAGFSSPLHFGNGTRLTVT.

The chain links TRBV6-6 to TRBJ2-3; 9 bases agree with TRBD2. This CDR3 has 14 amino acids. Germline V gene data show CDR1 as MNHNY and CDR2 as SVGAGI (reference sequence). The ends lost 5 bases at V and 2 bases at J; junction bases unmatched: 2. The CDR3 spells CASSRTSDTDTQYF. The CDR3 nucleotides are TGTGCCAGCAGTCGGACTAGCGACACAGATACGCAGTATTTT.

This clone was picked up a small number of times. V is TRBV6-6 and J is TRBJ2-7, with 7 positions matching TRBD1. The CDR3 loop spans 12 amino acids. The ends lost 4 bases at V and 5 bases at J; junction bases unmatched: 2. The germline V gene has CDR1 MNHNY and CDR2 SVGAGI (reference sequence). This CDR3 reads CASSSTGDEQYF. CDR3 sequence (DNA): TGTGCCAGCAGTTCCACAGGGGACGAGCAGTACTTC.

The chain employs TRBV5-5 and TRBJ1-6; a weak D match, TRBD1 (6 bases). Trimming took off 1 base at V and 7 bases at J, with 15 bases between the two ends. Per germline, CDR1 SGHKS and CDR2 YYEKEE (reference sequence). The CDR3 sequence is 16 residues long. The CDR3 loop is CASSLPGAFSNSPLHF. CDR3 nucleotides: TGTGCCAGCAGCTTGCCAGGGGCCTTCTCAAATTCACCCCTCCACTTT.

The chain recombines TRBV21-1 with TRBJ2-7; the table gives TRBD1 as D, unverified against the DNA. TRBV21-1 is a pseudogene. The CDR3 totals 14 residues. In nucleotides, the CDR3 is TGTGCCAGCAGCAGATCCGGGACAGCATACGAGCAGTACTTC. This encodes CASSRSGTAYEQYF.

The gene calls are TRBV4-3 and TRBJ2-4; D may be TRBD2 (5 bases). Germline V gene sequence: CDR1 LGHNA, CDR2 YSLEER. V lost 4 bases and J 3 bases, leaving 22 bases between the germline ends. The CDR3 consists of 18 residues. As DNA, the CDR3 is TGCGCCAGCAGCCCCTACCGGGGAAGGGTTATTGACAAAAACATTCAGTACTTC. It codes for CASSPYRGRVIDKNIQYF.

The gene calls are TRBV28 and TRBJ2-7, with TRBD2 matching over 9 bases. The CDR3 runs to 16 residues. J was trimmed by 5 bases and V by 4 bases; bases with no gene match: 12. CDR1 and CDR2 (germline): MDHEN, SYDVKM. The CDR3 nucleotides are TGTGCCAGCAGTTCCCGTTTTCTAGCGGGAATCCACGAGCAGTACTTC. Its translation is CASSSRFLAGIHEQYF.

The rearrangement joins TRBV13 to TRBJ2-3; 10 bases are shared with TRBD2. Per germline, CDR1 PRHDT and CDR2 FYEKMQ (reference sequence). This CDR3 comprises 15 residues. J lost 5 bases, V lost 4 bases, and 6 bases had no gene match. Here the CDR3 reads CASSSSGGGLDTQYF. CDR3 sequence (DNA): TGTGCCAGCAGCTCTAGCGGGGGCGGGTTAGATACGCAGTATTTT.

A note on this clone: Other DNA sequences of this sample code for an identical CDR3. The V gene is TRBV5-1, the J gene TRBJ2-2, with D perhaps matching TRBD1 (5 bases). Germline lookup yields CDR1 SGHRS and CDR2 YFSETQ. V gave up 4 bases and J gave up 3 bases, with 10 bases separating them. The CDR3 runs to 14 residues. The chain's CDR3 is CASSLGQDTGELFF. DNA for the CDR3: TGCGCCAGCAGCCTCGGACAAGACACCGGGGAGCTGTTTTTT.

The chain joins TRBV9 to TRBJ1-1, with unresolved D. Trimming pared 0 bases from V and 1 base from J, leaving 10 bases between. The CDR3 is 15 residues long. The germline gives CDR1 SGDLS, CDR2 YYNGEE. The CDR3 reads CASSVAPSGNTEAFF. The CDR3 DNA reads TGTGCCAGCAGCGTAGCTCCCTCGGGGAACACTGAAGCTTTCTTT.

The chain is built from TRBV5-6 and TRBJ2-7, with 8 bases matching TRBD2. This CDR3 has 15 amino acids. CDR1 and CDR2 (germline): SGHDT, YYEEEE. Germline trimming cut 0 bases from V and 1 base from J; bases unmatched to any gene: 3. This chain's CDR3 is CASSLGTSRSYEQYF. The CDR3 nucleotides read TGTGCCAGCAGCTTGGGGACTAGCAGATCCTACGAGCAGTACTTC.

J is TRBJ2-1 and V is TRBV4-1; 9 nucleotides align to TRBD2. There are 15 residues in the CDR3. V lost 1 base and J lost 2; bases outside the gene matches: 0. The germline gives CDR1 MGHRA, CDR2 YSYEKL. CDR3 in amino acids: CASSQGLAAYNEQFF. The CDR3 DNA is TGCGCCAGCAGCCAAGGACTAGCGGCCTACAATGAGCAGTTCTTC.

The chain links TRBV5-1 to TRBJ2-2; the match to TRBD2 covers 12 bases. Looked up from germline, CDR1 is SGHRS and CDR2 is YFSETQ. The junction had 7 bases not matched to a gene; V was cut back by 0 bases and J by 4 bases. CDR3 length: 18 residues. In DNA form, the CDR3 reads TGCGCCAGCAGCTTGGTGCTAGCGGGGGGGCCGGGCACCGGGGAGCTGTTTTTT. This codes for CASSLVLAGGPGTGELFF.

Only a few counts were recorded for this clone. V is TRBV2 and J is TRBJ1-1; 8 nucleotides align to TRBD1. The V segment lost 11 bases and the J segment 1 base; nucleotides outside the gene matches: 6. CDR3 length: 13 residues. Germline-derived CDR1 and CDR2 are SNHLY and FYNNEI. CDR3 loop: CAGQGQPNTEAFF. CDR3 nucleotide sequence: TGTGCCGGACAGGGACAGCCGAACACTGAAGCTTTCTTT.

The chain uses TRBV6-2 or TRBV6-3 and TRBJ1-2; 7 nucleotides agree with TRBD1. J gave up 4 bases and V 6 bases, and 14 bases lay outside the gene matches. CDR1 and CDR2 (germline): MNHEY, SVGEGT. The CDR3 runs 16 residues. The CDR3 nucleotides are TGTGCCAGCAGCCTCCCGACAGGGAAGTCCAGCTATGGCTACACCTTC. Protein product: CASSLPTGKSSYGYTF.

This clone was counted a single time. V gene TRBV7-9 combines with J gene TRBJ2-7, with TRBD1 matching over 8 bases. The CDR3 covers 15 residues. Germline CDR1 reads SEHNR; CDR2 reads FQNEAQ (reference sequence). V lost 3 bases, J lost 1 base, and 5 bases stayed unmatched. The CDR3 DNA follows: TGTGCCAGCAGCTTCCAAGGACAGGGATCCTACGAGCAGTACTTC. Amino acid sequence: CASSFQGQGSYEQYF.

J is TRBJ2-7 and V is TRBV30, with D possibly matching TRBD2 (5 bases). Germline V gives CDR1 GTSNPN, CDR2 SVGIG (reference sequence). This CDR3 comprises 11 residues. Between the trimmed V and J ends, which lost 1 base and 4 bases, there was a span of 5 bases. CDR3: CAWSGGYEQYF. The CDR3 bases are TGTGCCTGGAGTGGAGGGTACGAGCAGTACTTC.